The clone carrying this T cell receptor beta chain was observed many times. Trimming left V 5 bases short and J 4 bases short, with 8 bases between. This CDR3 region has 13 residues. In germline, CDR1 is MGHDK, CDR2 SYGVNS. This sample is part of a study of T cell repertoires in cytomegalovirus infection. Via MiXCR, TCRdb re-called the reads, giving one row per CDR3 protein. Found here are roughly 500,000 distinct CDR3 sequences, 10% to 12% of them singletons; the top ten hold approximately 10%. This chain connects TRBV25-1 to TRBJ2-2, with D unclear. The source of this sequence is a human donor in good health (CMV status not recorded). Some clones in this sample may be carry-over from other donors' samples. The specimen was PBMCs. CDR3 amino acids: CASSIPATGELFF. DNA for the CDR3: TGTGCCAGCAGTATTCCGGCCACCGGGGAGCTGTTTTTT.